This T cell receptor (beta chain) was found in a study of tumor-infiltrating lymphocytes in glioblastoma multiforme. TCR beta libraries were built from RNA through three nested multiplex PCR rounds using modified ARM-PCR. These TCRB libraries lack any described unique molecular identifiers. TCRdb analysed the multiplex PCR reads with MiXCR anew, one entry per CDR3 protein. The sample contains around 8,800 distinct CDR3 sequences, 74% of which appear only once. Per the germline V gene, CDR1 is LGHNA and CDR2 is YNFKEQ. The CDR3 contains 16 residues. General study findings and limits: Detected clone frequencies may not reflect cell counts, being RNA-based. Only one glioblastoma patient had TCR and mutation analysis.

Note on this clonotype: The antigen is unknown. At one end the junction does not follow the germline gene, possibly because of a read error.

The receptor was derived from a male donor with glioblastoma. The sequenced sample was brain tumor tissue. The chain combines TRBV4-2 with TRBJ2-5; D uncertain. The DNA for the CDR3 is TGTGCCAGCAGCCAAAATTACGGAGAACCCAAAGAGACCCAGCACTTC. This translates into CASSQNYGEPKETQHF.